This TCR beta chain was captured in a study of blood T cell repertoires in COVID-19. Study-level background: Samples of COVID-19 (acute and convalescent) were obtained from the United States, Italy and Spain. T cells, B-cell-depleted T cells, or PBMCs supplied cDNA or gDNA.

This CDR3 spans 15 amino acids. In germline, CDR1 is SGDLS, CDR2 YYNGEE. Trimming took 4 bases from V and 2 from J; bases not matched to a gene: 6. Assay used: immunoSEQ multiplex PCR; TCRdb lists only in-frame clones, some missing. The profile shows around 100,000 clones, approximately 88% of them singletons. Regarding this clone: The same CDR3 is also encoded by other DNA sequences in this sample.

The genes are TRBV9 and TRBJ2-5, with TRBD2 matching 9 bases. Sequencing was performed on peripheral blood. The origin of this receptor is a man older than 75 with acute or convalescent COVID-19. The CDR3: CASSRAGGAQETQYF. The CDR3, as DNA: TGTGCCAGCAGCCGGGCGGGGGGGGCGCAAGAGACCCAGTACTTC.